This paragraph covers one TCR beta chain sequence. This sample was included in a study of neurological immune-mediated disorders. From 2 million PBMCs stored at -80 C, the unsorted libraries were generated. The CDR3 runs 13 residues. Between the trimmed V and J ends, which lost 5 bases and 6 bases, there was a span of 11 bases. CDR1 MNHNS and CDR2 SASEGT come from the germline V gene. TCRdb re-derived calls from the 5' RACE reads in MiXCR, one entry per CDR3 protein. This repertoire shows 70,000 to 95,000 distinct CDR3 sequences, 17% found once; its top ten account for about 16%. The chain joins TRBV6-1 to TRBJ1-5; possibly TRBD1 for D (6 bases). Specimen: PBMCs. The sequence came from a woman aged 40 to 50 in good health. In DNA form, the CDR3 reads TGTGCCAGCAGTTTACAGGGCTCTCAGCCCCAGCATTTT. It encodes CASSLQGSQPQHF.